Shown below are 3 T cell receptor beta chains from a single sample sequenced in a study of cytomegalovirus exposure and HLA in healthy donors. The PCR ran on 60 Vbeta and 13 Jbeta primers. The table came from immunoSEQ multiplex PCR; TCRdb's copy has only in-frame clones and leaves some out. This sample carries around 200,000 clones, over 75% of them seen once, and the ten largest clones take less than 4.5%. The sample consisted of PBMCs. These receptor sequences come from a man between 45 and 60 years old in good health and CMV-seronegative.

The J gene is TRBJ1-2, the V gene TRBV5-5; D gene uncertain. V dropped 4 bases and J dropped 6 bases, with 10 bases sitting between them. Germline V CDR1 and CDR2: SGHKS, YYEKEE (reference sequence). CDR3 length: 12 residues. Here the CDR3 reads CASSPAQDGYTF. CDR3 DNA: TGTGCCAGCAGCCCGGCCCAGGATGGCTACACCTTC.

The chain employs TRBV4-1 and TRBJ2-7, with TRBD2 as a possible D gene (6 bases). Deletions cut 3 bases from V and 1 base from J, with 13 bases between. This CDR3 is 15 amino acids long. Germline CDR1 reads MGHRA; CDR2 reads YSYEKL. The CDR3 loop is CASSHPGLTSYEQYF. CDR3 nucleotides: TGCGCCAGCAGCCACCCGGGACTGACGTCCTACGAGCAGTACTTC.

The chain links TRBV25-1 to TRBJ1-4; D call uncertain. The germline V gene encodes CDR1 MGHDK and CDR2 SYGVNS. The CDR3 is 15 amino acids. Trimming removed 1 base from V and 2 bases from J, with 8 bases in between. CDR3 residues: CASSELGGTNEKLFF. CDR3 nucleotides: TGTGCCAGCAGTGAATTGGGAGGGACTAATGAAAAACTGTTTTTT. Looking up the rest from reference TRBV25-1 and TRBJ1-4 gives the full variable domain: EADIYQTPRYLVIGTGKKITLECSQTMGHDKMYWYQQDPGMELHLIHYSYGVNSTEKGDLSSESTVSRIRTEHFPLTLESARPSHTSQYLCASSELGGTNEKLFFGSGTQLSVL.